Below are 9 T cell receptor beta chains sequenced from a single sample in a study of beta chain features in type 1 diabetes. Investigators reverse transcribed all isolated RNA, so they sequenced expressed TCRB transcripts. Assay: immunoSEQ multiplex PCR; the TCRdb copy retains only in-frame clones and omits some. The sample yields roughly 140,000 clones, 8.5% to 14% seen once. The specimen was central memory CD4+ T cells from blood. The receptors shown here come from a man aged 18-30 years in good health.

This chain connects TRBV7-9 to TRBJ1-1, with 10 positions matching TRBD1. The CDR3 is 17 amino acids. Trimming cost V 5 bases and J 0 bases; bases outside gene matches: 9. Germline V CDR1 and CDR2: SEHNR, FQNEAQ (reference sequence). This CDR3 reads CASSTRQGAPMNTEAFF. For the CDR3, the DNA is TGTGCCAGCAGCACCAGACAGGGGGCACCCATGAACACTGAAGCTTTCTTT.

The chain employs TRBV5-1 and TRBJ1-3; possibly TRBD1 for D (6 bases). The CDR3 has 17 amino acids. The V end lost 4 bases, the J end lost 4 bases, and 21 bases lay between the germline ends. Germline V gene lookup returns CDR1 SGHRS and CDR2 YFSETQ. The CDR3 DNA follows: TGCGCCAGCAGCCCTGGGGGTGGACAGCACCGCGGAAACACCATATATTTT. Protein: CASSPGGGQHRGNTIYF.

The rearrangement uses TRBV29-1 and TRBJ1-2; 8 positions agree with TRBD1. Germline trimming cut 4 bases from V and 2 bases from J; bases unmatched to any gene: 9. The CDR3 extends over 15 amino acids. The germline V gene encodes CDR1 SQVTM and CDR2 ANQGSEA. CDR3 DNA sequence: TGCAGCGTTGGGACAGGGCGAGGGTCGAACTATGGCTACACCTTC. It specifies CSVGTGRGSNYGYTF.

This clone occurred a few times. V usage is TRBV5-1 and J usage is TRBJ2-3; D remains ambiguous. The V end was cut by 0 bases, the J end by 3 bases, with 8 bases between. Germline CDR1 SGHRS, CDR2 YFSETQ. This CDR3 is built from 14 residues. DNA of the CDR3: TGCGCCAGCAGCTTGGGGACCTCAACAGATACGCAGTATTTT. Translating it yields CASSLGTSTDTQYF.

The rearrangement joins TRBV7-2 to TRBJ1-4, with 7 bases fitting TRBD1. The CDR3 is 16 residues long. The germline CDR1 and CDR2 sequences are SGHTA and FQGNSA. After removal of 5 bases from V and 3 bases from J, the junction contained 9 bases not matched to a gene. The DNA of the CDR3 is TGTGCCAGCAGCCCCACCTACAGGGGACCTAATGAAAAACTGTTTTTT. Translating it yields CASSPTYRGPNEKLFF.

This clone was picked up a small number of times. V and J are TRBV28 and TRBJ2-1, with 9 bases lining up with TRBD2. V lost 5 bases, J lost 2 bases, and 7 bases stayed unmatched. Germline V lookup: CDR1 MDHEN, CDR2 SYDVKM. There are 16 residues in the CDR3. The CDR3 DNA is TGTGCCAGCAGTGTTTCAGCGGGAGGCCCCTACAATGAGCAGTTCTTC. It codes for CASSVSAGGPYNEQFF.

The chain carries TRBV14 and TRBJ1-2, with 7 bases matching TRBD1. The CDR3 has 12 amino acids. The germline V gene has CDR1 SGHDN and CDR2 FVKESK. V dropped 4 bases and J dropped 8; count of bases not matched to a gene: 4. CDR3 sequence: CASSRQGGGYTF. For the CDR3, the DNA is TGTGCCAGCAGCCGACAGGGAGGCGGCTACACCTTC.

The gene calls are TRBV9 and TRBJ1-6; D may be TRBD1 (5 bases). Germline V gives CDR1 SGDLS, CDR2 YYNGEE. The CDR3 has 15 amino acids. V was shortened by 0 bases and J by 7 bases, with 11 bases between the two germline ends. The CDR3 loop is CASSVDGTLNSPLHF. The CDR3 region has the DNA TGTGCCAGCAGCGTAGACGGGACGTTAAATTCACCCCTCCACTTT.

This clone was seen at least ten times. The same CDR3 also results from other DNA sequences found in this sample. This chain connects TRBV7-2 to TRBJ2-1; no clear D. V was clipped by 4 bases and J by 0 bases, with 10 bases between them. The CDR3 length is 15 residues. Per the germline V gene, CDR1 is SGHTA and CDR2 is FQGNSA. The CDR3 is CASSSGQSSYNEQFF. CDR3 bases: TGTGCCAGCAGCTCCGGCCAAAGCTCCTACAATGAGCAGTTCTTC.